This T cell receptor beta chain was documented in a study of cytomegalovirus exposure and HLA in healthy donors. A few counts support this clone. Its antigen remains unidentified. In germline, CDR1 is SNHLY, CDR2 FYNNEI. Germline trimming cut 6 bases from V and 6 bases from J; bases unmatched to any gene: 3. The CDR3 sequence is 15 residues long. In the PCR, 60 Vbeta and 13 Jbeta primers were used. Profiling relied on immunoSEQ multiplex PCR, and the TCRdb table lists in-frame clones only, not all of them. Of 190,000 or so clones in the sample, about 85% were seen once. General study results and limits: The availability of immune exposure information extended only to CMV serostatus. Most TCR sequences were uncommon, yet certain public TCRs appeared in many donors. For cytomegalovirus status, the classifier reportedly gave diagnoses with high specificity and sensitivity. Analyses of presence and absence presupposed an approximately uniform sequencing depth across donors.

Sequencing input: PBMCs. The rearrangement links TRBV2 to TRBJ2-3, with 16 bases identical to TRBD2. This sequence was found in a male donor in good health and CMV-seropositive. The CDR3 sequence is CASRGTSGRGDTQYF. As DNA, the CDR3 is TGTGCCAGCAGGGGGACTAGCGGGAGGGGGGATACGCAGTATTTT.